A selection of T cell receptor beta chains follows, all from one sample in a study of blood T cell repertoires in COVID-19. Profiled with immunoSEQ multiplex PCR; TCRdb holds only in-frame clones, not every one. The sample contains over 110,000 clones, roughly 78% of which appear only once. Specimen: peripheral blood. The receptor source for this set is a man aged 60-69 years with acute or convalescent COVID-19. Both conserved end residues are part of each CDR3. The D gene is left open where the match is weak. Not every row has a clone size; where given, it reads once, few, many or a size class.

j_call	v_call	d_call	clone_size	cdr3_nt	cdr3_aa
TRBJ2-7	TRBV18	NA	NA	TGTGCCAGCTCACCACCTGCCAAGCGTAGCGAGCAGTACTTC	CASSPPAKRSEQYF
TRBJ2-5	TRBV7-9	NA	NA	TGTGCCAGCAGCTTAGATCCGGGTTTCGAGACCCAGTACTTC	CASSLDPGFETQYF
TRBJ1-1	TRBV3-1/TRBV3-2	NA	NA	TGTGCCAGCAGCCAAGCGGTAACTGAAGCTTTCTTT	CASSQAVTEAFF
TRBJ1-1	TRBV15	NA	NA	TGTGCCACCAGCTCCAGAAGGGGTCGCCTGCACACTGAAGCTTTCTTT	CATSSRRGRLHTEAFF
TRBJ1-5	TRBV28	NA	NA	TGTGCCAGCAGTTTTAGCCGGGATGGCAATCAGCCCCAGCATTTT	CASSFSRDGNQPQHF
TRBJ1-5	TRBV19	NA	NA	TGTGCCAGTACTCAACAGGGTGGGTTCTTTCAGCCCCAGCATTTT	CASTQQGGFFQPQHF
TRBJ1-2	TRBV4-1	TRBD1	NA	TGCGCCAGCAGCCCCGGCATCGACAGGGCTGACTATGGCTACACCTTC	CASSPGIDRADYGYTF
TRBJ1-5	TRBV7-9	NA	NA	TGTGCCAGCAGCCCCCCCGGGGAGATCCAGCCCCAGCATTTT	CASSPPGEIQPQHF
TRBJ2-5	TRBV6-5	NA	once	TGTGCCAGCCGATCGCGGGACCAAGAGACCCAGTACTTC	CASRSRDQETQYF
TRBJ2-7	TRBV20-1	TRBD2	once	TGCAGTGCTAGTTCCCAGCGGGAGGTCTCGGGGGAGCAGTACTTC	CSASSQREVSGEQYF
TRBJ1-3	TRBV9	TRBD1	NA	TGTGCCAGCAGCCCCCGACAGGGGGCGACCTCTGGAAACACCATATATTTT	CASSPRQGATSGNTIYF
TRBJ1-6	TRBV21-1	NA	NA	TGTGCCAGCAGCAAGGGGGCAGAACATAATTCACCCCTCCACTTT	CASSKGAEHNSPLHF
TRBJ2-1	TRBV24-1	NA	many	TGTGCCACCAGTGATTTGCCAGGGGCAACGCCTAACTACAATGAGCAGTTCTTC	CATSDLPGATPNYNEQFF
TRBJ2-1	TRBV28	NA	NA	TGTGCCAGCAGCATCCCCAATGAGCAGTTCTTC	CASSIPNEQFF
TRBJ1-4	TRBV3-1/TRBV3-2	NA	NA	TGTGCCAGCAGCCAAGATCTTGAAGGGCCTAGGAGGGAAAAACTGTTTTTT	CASSQDLEGPRREKLFF
TRBJ1-1	TRBV28	TRBD1	NA	TGTGCCAGCATTACCGGGACAGGGGGGTTGAGGAAAGCTTTCTTT	CASITGTGGLRKAFF
TRBJ2-7	TRBV13	TRBD2	many	TGTGCCAGCAGCAGACTCTCTAGCGGGAGGGTGAACGAGCAGTACTTC	CASSRLSSGRVNEQYF
TRBJ2-5	TRBV27	TRBD2	NA	TGTGCCACCCAAAGGGGGGTCAGCGGGAGGGGAGAGACCCAGTACTTC	CATQRGVSGRGETQYF
TRBJ2-1	TRBV7-9	TRBD1	NA	TGTGCCAGCAGATTCGGGACAGGGTCAGCTGAGCAGTTCTTC	CASRFGTGSAEQFF
TRBJ2-7	TRBV21-1	NA	NA	TGTGCCAGCAGCAAAGGGGACAGCTCCTACGAGCAGTACTTC	CASSKGDSSYEQYF
TRBJ2-7	TRBV28	NA	NA	TGTGCCAGCCGGGGGGCTCTCTACGAGCAGTACTTC	CASRGALYEQYF
TRBJ2-2	TRBV10-3	NA	few	TGTGCCATCAGTGCAGGGGTCGGTAGCACCGGGGAGCTGTTTTTT	CAISAGVGSTGELFF
TRBJ1-5	TRBV2	TRBD1	NA	TGTGCCAGCAGTGATTCGGGCAGGGGGGGCAATCAGCCCCAGCATTTT	CASSDSGRGGNQPQHF
TRBJ2-5	TRBV6-5	TRBD1	NA	TGTGCCAGCAGTTACGCGGGACAGGGTGAGACCCAGTACTTC	CASSYAGQGETQYF
TRBJ2-1	TRBV5-4	NA	once	TGTGCCAGCAGCTTGATGGGTTTGGGAGGGGGCAATGAGCAGTTCTTC	CASSLMGLGGGNEQFF
TRBJ1-1	TRBV15	NA	few	TGTGCCACCAGCAGAGGGGGAGGGATGAACACTGAAGCTTTCTTT	CATSRGGGMNTEAFF
TRBJ2-7	TRBV19	TRBD1	few	TGTGCCAGTAGTATCGACAGGGGGAGGCAGTACTTC	CASSIDRGRQYF
TRBJ2-7	TRBV7-9	NA	NA	TGTGCCAGCAGCTTAGAGTCTTCCGAGAGCTCCTACGAGCAGTACTTC	CASSLESSESSYEQYF
TRBJ1-1	TRBV11-3	NA	few	TGTGCCAGCAGCTTGGGCGCTTACGCTGAAGCTTTCTTT	CASSLGAYAEAFF
TRBJ2-7	TRBV5-4	NA	NA	TGTGCCAGCAGCCGCCAGGGGGGCTCCTACGAGCAGTACTTC	CASSRQGGSYEQYF
TRBJ2-7	TRBV5-4	NA	NA	TGTGCCAGCAGCTTGCCGATGGCACACGGGGGGCGGCAGTACTTC	CASSLPMAHGGRQYF
TRBJ1-6	TRBV19	NA	NA	TGTGCCAGTAGCCCGGACGGGCGGGATTCACCCCTCCACTTT	CASSPDGRDSPLHF
TRBJ2-1	TRBV5-4	TRBD2	NA	TGTGCCAGCAGCTCCCAGCGGGGTCCCTACAATGAGCAGTTCTTC	CASSSQRGPYNEQFF
TRBJ2-2	TRBV19	NA	NA	TGTGCCAGTAGTATAGAGAAGAGCACCGGGGAGCTGTTTTTT	CASSIEKSTGELFF
TRBJ1-5	TRBV19	NA	NA	TGTGCCAGTAGTATTCAGAGCAATCAGCCCCAGCATTTT	CASSIQSNQPQHF
TRBJ2-1	TRBV19	NA	once	TGTGCCAGTAGTATCCGACGGGAGAGGGATGAGCAGTTCTTC	CASSIRRERDEQFF
TRBJ2-4	TRBV14	NA	NA	TGTGCCAGCAGCCAAGATGACAGGCTAGCCAAAAACATTCAGTACTTC	CASSQDDRLAKNIQYF
TRBJ1-4	TRBV27	NA	few	TGTGCCAGCAGTTGGGGAGGAGCAACTAATGAAAAACTGTTTTTT	CASSWGGATNEKLFF
TRBJ1-5	TRBV2	TRBD1	NA	TGTGCCAGCGGACGGGACAGGGGTTTCAATCAGCCCCAGCATTTT	CASGRDRGFNQPQHF